The following is a T cell receptor (beta chain) sequence with its context. There is no known antigen for this receptor. One base away there is no much larger clone; base qualities are not given. The CDR3 sequence holds 16 residues, the cysteine and phenylalanine included. Only the CDR3 part of the read is kept: 48 bases, read in frame from the first base. From V the trimming removes 4 bases and from J it removes 0 bases, while the gene matches leave 2 bases of the junction unaccounted for. Taken from the germline V gene, the CDR1 and CDR2 loops are SGHAT and FQNNGV. The sample belongs to a study of blood T cell repertoires in COVID-19 (dated by TCRdb to 2018 to 2021). In terms of the full investigation: Collaborator samples came from the United States, Italy and Spain and covered acute and convalescent phases of COVID-19. The prospective study material was composed of cDNA or gDNA derived from T cells, B-cell-depleted T cells, or PBMCs. The dataset comprised deeply sampled blood TCRbeta repertoires from subjects exposed to, actively infected with, or recovered from COVID-19. Where available, HLA class I and class II types were taken from metadata supplied by the sample provider and were not determined by assay-based typing. The repertoires were released in a freely available public database intended as a resource for research on the immune response to SARS-CoV-2. Nearly every sample came with metadata listing a de-identified subject ID, COVID-19 status, age in years and sex. The samples were drawn from two sources: the first 160 participants of the ongoing ImmuneRACE study, and 1,000 to 1,500 subjects contributed by 6 global collaborators.

The immunoSEQ Assay, a bias-controlled multiplex PCR, was used to amplify TCRbeta CDR3 regions from genomic DNA. Per the source publication's procedure: Within the assay, amplification of reference gene primers was used to estimate how many nucleated cells each sample contained. Sequence reads were collapsed and filtered to measure the absolute abundance of every unique TCRbeta CDR3 rearrangement. For each sample, productive Simpson clonality was calculated by taking the square root of Simpson's diversity index across productive rearrangements. Held by TCRdb, this immuneACCESS table contains in-frame sequences only and omits some clones. Under half of the omission traces to an unresolved V gene where checked; the cause of the rest is unknown. From that table come the V and J calls and clone size; the DNA was used to work out D and trimming. This sample comprises approximately 260,000 clones, roughly 90% of them detected only once. The top ten hold roughly 2.2% of the sample.

One collaborating source in Seattle enrolled patients during active infection and followed them longitudinally through the course of disease. Each collaborating institution followed its own protocols to collect whole blood in K2EDTA tubes. For TCRbeta analysis, collaborators shipped samples in one of three forms: frozen whole blood, isolated PBMCs, or DNA extracted from either of those sample types. The full study reports these points: The quantity of clinical and demographic metadata differed by source and by participant and was supplied without curation.

The chain is assembled from TRBV11-2 and TRBJ2-3; TRBD2 matches 12 bases in the middle. The sequence derives from an older woman with COVID-19, enrolled during active disease. The sequencing sample was made of peripheral blood. The bases are TGTGCCAGCAGCTGGACTAGCGGGACTAGCACAGATACGCAGTATTTT. Its coded protein is CASSWTSGTSTDTQYF.